This T cell receptor (beta chain) originates from a study of Tregs in tolerant kidney transplant recipients. Study-wide results and caveats: Some patients' samples used different primers over time, so nucleotide sequences weren't comparable. Tolerant patients' donor-specific Tregs expanded beyond overall Tregs, suggesting antigen-driven growth. Activated donor B cell expansion appeared to reveal the most relevant donor-specific TCRbeta repertoire.

On this clone: The target antigen is unknown.

Germline-derived CDR1 and CDR2 are SGHAT and FQNNGV. CDR3 length equals 11 residues. V was clipped by 5 bases and J by 10 bases, with 11 bases between them. Recipients received nonmyeloablative bone marrow transplants from related graft donors, with transient mixed chimerism. Unstimulated Tregs (CD4+CD25+CD127-) and CD4+CD25- non-Tregs were sorted from PBMCs. Produced via immunoSEQ multiplex PCR; TCRdb's table is partial and in-frame only. The sample records more than 20,000 clones, over 70% being singletons. This receptor was taken from a human patient who received a combined kidney and bone marrow transplant. Certain T cells may be donor cells from the graft. The sample in question was CD8+ T cells from blood (PBMCs), obtained 6 months after the transplant. The chain carries TRBV11-2 and TRBJ1-1; D uncertain. The CDR3: CASSLGGVAFF. CDR3 sequence (DNA): TGTGCCAGCAGCCTTGGCGGGGTAGCTTTCTTT.